The 27 T cell receptor beta chains below come from one sample, sequenced in a study of blood T cell repertoires in COVID-19. Here immunoSEQ multiplex PCR was the method, and the copy in TCRdb shows in-frame clones only, minus some. Of some 250,000 clones listed, around 82% are singletons. The sequencing sample was made of peripheral blood. These receptors originate from a man in his forties with active or convalescent COVID-19.

The chain couples TRBV9 to TRBJ1-2; 7 bases match TRBD1. Trimming at V came to 0 bases and at J to 5 bases, leaving 7 bases not matched to a gene. The CDR3 length is 15 residues. The germline gives CDR1 SGDLS, CDR2 YYNGEE. The CDR3 spells CASSVDGTARYGYTF. The CDR3 DNA reads as TGTGCCAGCAGCGTAGACGGGACAGCCCGGTATGGCTACACCTTC.

The chain is built from TRBV20-1 and TRBJ1-4, with D possibly matching TRBD1 (5 bases). The CDR3 has 14 residues. CDR1 and CDR2 (germline): DFQATT, SNEGSKA (reference sequence). V lost 3 bases and J lost 4, with 12 bases in between. CDR3: CSASGAAFNEKLFF. The DNA for the CDR3 is TGCAGTGCTAGTGGGGCAGCTTTTAATGAAAAACTGTTTTTT.

This clone was seen more than once but under ten times. V is TRBV7-9 and J is TRBJ2-5; the D gene is possibly TRBD1 (6 bases). The germline gives CDR1 SEHNR, CDR2 FQNEAQ (reference sequence). This CDR3 is built from 18 residues. Deletions cut 6 bases from V and 3 bases from J, with 26 bases between. This CDR3 is CASSSLNRDNWVKETQYF. Written as DNA, the CDR3 is TGTGCCAGCAGTTCCCTTAACAGGGATAATTGGGTGAAAGAGACCCAGTACTTC.

A few counts support this clone. The chain links TRBV19 to TRBJ1-3, with a weak D call TRBD1 (6 bases). Trimming removed 5 bases from V and 0 bases from J, with 14 bases in between. The CDR3 totals 16 residues. The germline CDR1 and CDR2 sequences are LNHDA and SQIVND (reference sequence). The CDR3 DNA is TGTGCCAGTAGTGGAAACAGGGAAGACTCTGGAAACACCATATATTTT. This sequence encodes CASSGNREDSGNTIYF.

The V gene is TRBV18, the J gene TRBJ1-1; maybe TRBD1 (6 bases). This CDR3 comprises 15 residues. Trimming cost V 0 bases and J 7 bases, with 15 bases left between them. Germline assignment: CDR1 KGHSH and CDR2 LQKENI. For the CDR3, the DNA is TGTGCCAGCTCACCACCGGAGAAAATAGGGGGTGAAGCTTTCTTT. Translated, it gives CASSPPEKIGGEAFF.

The J gene is TRBJ1-1, the V gene TRBV24-1; no definite D call. The germline V gene has CDR1 KGHDR and CDR2 SFDVKD. This CDR3 contains 13 residues. V lost 12 bases and J lost 4, with 17 bases in between. CDR3 region: CASGDSYGTEAFF. The CDR3 DNA follows: TGTGCCTCTGGCGACTCATATGGCACTGAAGCTTTCTTT.

The rearrangement links TRBV4-1 to TRBJ2-7; D ambiguous. The CDR3 contains 17 residues. The germline V and J ends were trimmed by 1 base and 2 bases, with 18 bases remaining between them. Germline V gives CDR1 MGHRA, CDR2 YSYEKL. As DNA, the CDR3 is TGCGCCAGCAGCCAAGGCCTTGGTCAGTCGATGGCCTACGAGCAGTACTTC. This sequence encodes CASSQGLGQSMAYEQYF.

The chain recombines TRBV19 with TRBJ1-5; perhaps TRBD1 as D (5 bases). The CDR3 has 14 residues. Trimming took off 4 bases at V and 7 bases at J, with 14 bases between the two ends. Germline CDR1 reads LNHDA; CDR2 reads SQIVND (reference sequence). DNA of the CDR3: TGTGCCAGTAGTACTCCAGGGAAGTGGCAGCCCCAGCATTTT. Translated: CASSTPGKWQPQHF.

The V and J genes are TRBV6-1 and TRBJ2-7; the match to TRBD2 covers 10 bases. V trimming: 9 bases; J trimming: 0 bases; junction bases outside the gene matches: 8. The CDR3 is made up of 15 amino acids. Per the germline V gene, CDR1 is MNHNS and CDR2 is SASEGT. The CDR3 DNA reads TGTGCCAGTCGGAATAGCGGGGGGAGCTCCTACGAGCAGTACTTC. Translation gives CASRNSGGSSYEQYF.

The chain is built from TRBV6-2 or TRBV6-3 and TRBJ2-2, with D tentatively TRBD2 (7 bases). The CDR3 spans 18 residues. V shed 6 bases and J shed 2 bases, with 22 bases lying between them. The germline V gene has CDR1 MNHEY and CDR2 SVGEGT. CDR3 bases: TGTGCCAGCAGCCCAGTCGGGGGGCAATGGCAAAACACCGGGGAGCTGTTTTTT. Translating gives CASSPVGGQWQNTGELFF.

This sequence joins TRBV11-3 and TRBJ2-7, with 7 bases lining up with TRBD2. The CDR3 length is 15 residues. The germline gives CDR1 SGHNT, CDR2 YENEEA. Unmatched junction bases numbered 3, after V lost 1 base and J lost 0 bases. The CDR3 nucleotides read TGTGCCAGCAGCTTAGTAGGCGGGAGCTCCTACGAGCAGTACTTC. It is translated as CASSLVGGSSYEQYF.

The chain employs TRBV5-1 and TRBJ2-5; 9 positions match TRBD1. The V gene end was trimmed by 0 bases and the J gene end by 1 base; junction bases not matched to a gene: 4. The CDR3 has 16 residues. Looked up from germline, CDR1 is SGHRS and CDR2 is YFSETQ. The CDR3 nucleotides read TGCGCCAGCAGCTTGGGGACAGGGGTCCTCCAAGAGACCCAGTACTTC. Encoded protein: CASSLGTGVLQETQYF.

This clone showed up just once. The chain has TRBV6-1 and TRBJ2-2; weak D call: TRBD1 (5 bases). Trimming cost V 9 bases and J 1 base, with 15 bases left between them. The germline V gene has CDR1 MNHNS and CDR2 SASEGT. CDR3 length equals 15 residues. The DNA of the CDR3 is TGTGCCAGTAGACCAGGACACCTGAACACCGGGGAGCTGTTTTTT. Protein: CASRPGHLNTGELFF.

The rearrangement uses TRBV6-2 or TRBV6-3 and TRBJ2-7; 7 nucleotides agree with TRBD2. The length of the CDR3 is 18 residues. In germline, CDR1 is MNHEY, CDR2 SVGEGT. Trimming cost V 0 bases and J 0 bases; bases outside gene matches: 11. CDR3 in DNA: TGTGCCAGCAGTTACTCCCGGACTAGAATCGGTGGCTCCTACGAGCAGTACTTC. It is translated as CASSYSRTRIGGSYEQYF.

V and J are TRBV24-1 and TRBJ2-3; D remains ambiguous. Trimming shortened V by 6 bases and J by 2 bases, and 2 bases separated the two germline ends. This CDR3 has 11 amino acids. Germline CDR1 is KGHDR and CDR2 is SFDVKD. The CDR3, as DNA: TGTGCCACCAGTTACACAGATACGCAGTATTTT. Translating gives CATSYTDTQYF.

This chain connects TRBV25-1 to TRBJ1-3; D may be TRBD1 (5 bases). Germline CDR1 reads MGHDK; CDR2 reads SYGVNS. Deletions cut 2 bases from V and 0 bases from J, with 11 bases between. The CDR3 is made up of 16 amino acids. DNA of the CDR3: TGTGCCAGCAGTGAACCTAAGGGACTCTCTGGAAACACCATATATTTT. It yields the protein CASSEPKGLSGNTIYF.

This sequence joins TRBV11-2 and TRBJ2-5, with a tentative D call TRBD2 (5 bases). The CDR3 sequence is 16 residues long. Germline CDR1 reads SGHAT; CDR2 reads FQNNGV. The V end lost 5 bases, the J end lost 1 base, and 17 bases lay between the germline ends. The CDR3 nucleotides read TGTGCCAGCAGCCAACTCGGACTTCCTCCCCAAGAGACCCAGTACTTC. Amino acid sequence: CASSQLGLPPQETQYF.

Regarding this clone: Other nucleotide sequences in the sample specify the same CDR3. V usage is TRBV12-3 or TRBV12-4 and J usage is TRBJ1-6, with D unresolved. V lost 6 bases to trimming and J lost 7 bases, with 7 bases between them. The CDR3 runs to 12 residues. Here the CDR3 DNA reads TGTGCCAGCAGGTACAGCAATTCACCCCTCCACTTT. Translation: CASRYSNSPLHF.

This clone has more than one count but fewer than ten. The chain is built from TRBV5-6 and TRBJ2-2; tentative D call: TRBD2 (5 bases). CDR3 length: 14 residues. Germline-derived CDR1 and CDR2 are SGHDT and YYEEEE. The ends were cut back, 3 bases at V and 2 bases at J, with 8 bases in the middle. The CDR3 bases are TGTGCCAGCAGCTCAGGACTCAACACCGGGGAGCTGTTTTTT. It translates to CASSSGLNTGELFF.

CDR3 amino acids: CASTLTDPSFGEQYF. The CDR3 DNA sequence: TGTGCCAGCACTTTGACAGATCCGTCCTTCGGCGAGCAGTACTTC. The V call is TRBV2, the J call TRBJ2-7, with D possibly TRBD1 on 5 matching bases. CDR1 is SNHLY, CDR2 FYNNEI, per germline. The V end lost 7 bases, the J end lost 6 bases, and 22 bases lay between the germline ends. This CDR3 has 15 amino acids.

On this clone itself: Within the sample, other DNA sequences also encode this same CDR3. The chain combines TRBV30 with TRBJ2-2; D could derive from TRBD1 or TRBD2 (6 bases each). The CDR3 consists of 14 residues. The V gene's germline CDR1 is GTSNPN and CDR2 SVGIG (reference sequence). With 5 bases removed from V and 1 base from J, the gap between germline ends came to 11 bases. The DNA of the CDR3 is TGTGCCTGGGGGGGGCAGGGGAACACCGGGGAGCTGTTTTTT. Protein: CAWGGQGNTGELFF.

The chain combines TRBV6-2 or TRBV6-3 with TRBJ2-1; 7 bases are a match to TRBD2. Per the germline V gene, CDR1 is MNHEY and CDR2 is SVGEGT. V shed 0 bases, J shed 4 bases, and the junction held 15 bases outside the gene matches. This CDR3 spans 19 amino acids. CDR3 loop: CASSYSLLAELIFYNEQFF. The CDR3 DNA is TGTGCCAGCAGTTACTCCCTGCTAGCGGAGCTAATATTTTACAATGAGCAGTTCTTC.

This rearrangement joins TRBV3-1 (or the pseudogene TRBV3-2) to TRBJ2-2; the match to TRBD2 covers 9 bases. Germline loops: CDR1 LGHDT, CDR2 YNNKEL (reference sequence). This CDR3 has 17 amino acids. V was clipped by 0 bases and J by 6 bases; unmatched bases: 8. CDR3 protein: CASSQDPGVAGAGELFF. The CDR3, as DNA: TGTGCCAGCAGCCAAGATCCCGGGGTAGCGGGGGCCGGGGAGCTGTTTTTT.

V gene TRBV2 combines with J gene TRBJ1-4; no reliable D call. This CDR3 region has 13 residues. The germline V gene has CDR1 SNHLY and CDR2 FYNNEI. Trimming shortened V by 8 bases and J by 4 bases, and 11 bases separated the two germline ends. CDR3 residues: CASGGTHNEKLFF. DNA of the CDR3: TGTGCCAGCGGAGGCACTCATAATGAAAAACTGTTTTTT.

V gene TRBV6-5 combines with J gene TRBJ1-2; D is unclear. CDR3 length: 14 residues. Per germline, CDR1 MNHEY and CDR2 SVGAGI. The V end lost 8 bases, the J end lost 4 bases, and 17 bases lay between the germline ends. The DNA of the CDR3 is TGTGCCAGCGGTCCCCTAGGAGGATCCTATGGCTACACCTTC. Its protein product is CASGPLGGSYGYTF.

This chain connects TRBV11-3 to TRBJ2-6; TRBD1 might be the D (8 bases). Trimming left V 5 bases short and J 4 bases short, with 12 bases between. CDR1 is SGHNT, CDR2 YENEEA, per germline. This CDR3 is 15 amino acids long. The CDR3, as DNA: TGTGCCAGCAGCACAGGGGGGGCGGGGGCCAACGTCCTGACTTTC. It codes for CASSTGGAGANVLTF.

This clone was picked up a small number of times. V gene TRBV19 combines with J gene TRBJ1-5; 9 nucleotides agree with TRBD1. The CDR3 covers 15 residues. CDR1 and CDR2 from the germline V gene are LNHDA and SQIVND (reference sequence). The J segment lost 3 bases and the V segment lost 4 bases, leaving 4 bases of the junction unmatched. The CDR3 sequence: CASSTLQGANQPQHF. CDR3 nucleotide sequence: TGTGCCAGTAGTACTTTACAGGGGGCCAATCAGCCCCAGCATTTT.